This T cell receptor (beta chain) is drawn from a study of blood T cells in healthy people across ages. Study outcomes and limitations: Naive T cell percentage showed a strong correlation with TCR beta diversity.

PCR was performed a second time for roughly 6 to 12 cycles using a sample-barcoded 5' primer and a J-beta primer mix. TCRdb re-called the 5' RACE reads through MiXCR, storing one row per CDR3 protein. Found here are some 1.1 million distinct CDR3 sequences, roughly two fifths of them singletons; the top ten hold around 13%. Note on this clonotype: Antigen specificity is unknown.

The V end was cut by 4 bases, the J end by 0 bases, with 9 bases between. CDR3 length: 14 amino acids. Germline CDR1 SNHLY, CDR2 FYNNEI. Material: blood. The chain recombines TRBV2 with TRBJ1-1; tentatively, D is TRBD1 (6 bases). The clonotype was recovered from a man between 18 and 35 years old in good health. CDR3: CASSGGHLNTEAFF. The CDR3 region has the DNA TGTGCCAGCAGTGGGGGACACTTGAACACTGAAGCTTTCTTT. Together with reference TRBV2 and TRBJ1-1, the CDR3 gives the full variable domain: EPEVTQTPSHQVTQMGQEVILRCVPISNHLYFYWYRQILGQKVEFLVSFYNNEISEKSEIFDDQFSVERPDGSNFTLKIRSTKLEDSAMYFCASSGGHLNTEAFFGQGTRLTVV.